This T cell receptor (beta chain) was identified during a study of TIL therapy for anti-PD-1-resistant metastatic lung cancer. Study information: By whole-exome sequencing, median non-synonymous tumor mutation burden was approximately 1.6 mutations per megabase.

Whole-study findings and limits: Patients were highly selected, enriched for treatment-naive, never-smoker and oncogene-addicted cases.

The time point denotes: pre-treatment sample, taken before nivolumab and TIL therapy. Tumor tissue came from excised metastases, mostly pleural nodules or supraclavicular lymph nodes. Tumors were harvested before any PD-1/PD-L1 blockade. This was the immunoSEQ v3 assay. Libraries were prepared by immunoSEQ multiplex PCR; TCRdb keeps only in-frame clonotypes and omits some of them. The sample lists 95,000 or so clones; approximately 65% were seen once. Details on this clone: The antigen is not known. Germline and junction disagree at one end, which may indicate a read error.

The CDR3 sequence is 12 residues long. Germline values: CDR1 SGHDN, CDR2 FVKESK. Specimen: tumor tissue, collected at baseline. The sequence was collected from a person aged 25 to 85 with non-small cell lung cancer. V usage is TRBV14 and J usage is TRBJ2-1; TRBD1 agrees at 7 bases. The CDR3 protein is CASSQDIGQALF. CDR3 sequence (DNA): TGTGCCAGCAGCCAAGATATCGGACAGGCCCTCTTC.